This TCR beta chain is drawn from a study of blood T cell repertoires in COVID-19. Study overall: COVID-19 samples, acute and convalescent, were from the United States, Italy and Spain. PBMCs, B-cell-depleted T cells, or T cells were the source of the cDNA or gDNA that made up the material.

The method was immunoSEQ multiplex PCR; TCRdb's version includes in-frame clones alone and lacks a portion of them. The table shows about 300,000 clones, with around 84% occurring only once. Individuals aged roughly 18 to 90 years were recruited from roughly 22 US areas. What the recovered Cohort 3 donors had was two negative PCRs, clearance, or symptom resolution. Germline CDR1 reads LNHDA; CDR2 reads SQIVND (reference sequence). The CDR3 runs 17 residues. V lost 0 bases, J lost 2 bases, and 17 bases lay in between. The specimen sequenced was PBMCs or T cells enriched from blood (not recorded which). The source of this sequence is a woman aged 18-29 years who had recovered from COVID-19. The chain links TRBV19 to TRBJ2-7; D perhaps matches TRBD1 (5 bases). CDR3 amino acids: CASSIDLGASETYEQYF. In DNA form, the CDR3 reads TGTGCCAGTAGTATAGATCTTGGGGCCTCAGAAACCTACGAGCAGTACTTC.